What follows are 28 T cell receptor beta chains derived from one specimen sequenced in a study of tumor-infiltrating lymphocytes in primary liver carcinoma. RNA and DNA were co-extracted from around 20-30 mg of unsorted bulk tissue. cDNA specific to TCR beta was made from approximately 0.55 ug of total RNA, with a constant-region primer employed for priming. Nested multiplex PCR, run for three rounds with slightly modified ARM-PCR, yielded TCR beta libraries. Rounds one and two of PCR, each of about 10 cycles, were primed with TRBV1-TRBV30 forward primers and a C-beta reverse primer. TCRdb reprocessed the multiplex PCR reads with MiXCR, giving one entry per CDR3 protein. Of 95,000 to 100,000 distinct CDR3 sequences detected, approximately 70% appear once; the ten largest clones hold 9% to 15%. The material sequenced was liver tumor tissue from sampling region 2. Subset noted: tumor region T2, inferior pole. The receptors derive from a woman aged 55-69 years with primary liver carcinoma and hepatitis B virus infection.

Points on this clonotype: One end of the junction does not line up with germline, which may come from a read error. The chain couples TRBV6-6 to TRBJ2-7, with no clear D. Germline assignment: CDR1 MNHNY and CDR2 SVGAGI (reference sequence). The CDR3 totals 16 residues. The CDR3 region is CASREHGHKSSYEQNF. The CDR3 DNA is TGTGCCAGCAGGGAACATGGCCACAAAAGCTCTTACGAGCAGAACTTC.

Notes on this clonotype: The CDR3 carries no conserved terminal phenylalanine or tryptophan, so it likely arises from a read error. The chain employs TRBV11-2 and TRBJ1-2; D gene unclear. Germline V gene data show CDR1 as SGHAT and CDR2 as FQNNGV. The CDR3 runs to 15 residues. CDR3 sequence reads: CTSSPRQKENYGYTI. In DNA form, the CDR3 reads TGTACCAGCAGCCCCCGCCAGAAAGAAAACTATGGCTACACCATC.

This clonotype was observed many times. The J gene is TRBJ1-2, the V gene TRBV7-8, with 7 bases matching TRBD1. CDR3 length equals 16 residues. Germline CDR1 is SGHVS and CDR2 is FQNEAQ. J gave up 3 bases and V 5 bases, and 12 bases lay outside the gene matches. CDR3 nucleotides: TGTGCCAGCAGCATTCGCCCCGGGGACAGACACTATGGCTACACCTTC. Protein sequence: CASSIRPGDRHYGYTF. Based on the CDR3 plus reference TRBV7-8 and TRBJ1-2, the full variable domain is GAGVSQSPRYKVAKRGQDVALRCDPISGHVSLFWYQQALGQGPEFLTYFQNEAQLDKSGLPSDRFFAERPEGSVSTLKIQRTQQEDSAVYLCASSIRPGDRHYGYTFGSGTRLTVV.

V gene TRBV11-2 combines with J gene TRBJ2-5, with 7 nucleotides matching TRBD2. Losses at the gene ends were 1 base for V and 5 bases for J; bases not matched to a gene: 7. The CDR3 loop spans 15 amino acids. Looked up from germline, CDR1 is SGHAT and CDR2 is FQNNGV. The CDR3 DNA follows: TGTGCCAGCAGCTTAGGGACAAGGGAGGGGGAGACCCAGTACTTC. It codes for CASSLGTREGETQYF.

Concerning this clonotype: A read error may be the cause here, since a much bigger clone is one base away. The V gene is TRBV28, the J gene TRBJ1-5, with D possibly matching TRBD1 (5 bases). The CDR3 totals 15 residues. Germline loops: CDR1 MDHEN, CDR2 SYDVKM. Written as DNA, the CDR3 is TGTGCCAGCAGTTTGCCGGGACGGGGCAATCAGCCCCTGCATTTT. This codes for CASSLPGRGNQPLHF.

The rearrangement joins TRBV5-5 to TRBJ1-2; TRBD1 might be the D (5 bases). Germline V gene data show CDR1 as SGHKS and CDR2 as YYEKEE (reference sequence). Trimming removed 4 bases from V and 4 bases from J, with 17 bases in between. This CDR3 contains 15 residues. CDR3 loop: CASSLLDTASYGYTF. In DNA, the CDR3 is TGTGCCAGCAGCCTTCTGGACACAGCTAGCTATGGCTACACCTTC.

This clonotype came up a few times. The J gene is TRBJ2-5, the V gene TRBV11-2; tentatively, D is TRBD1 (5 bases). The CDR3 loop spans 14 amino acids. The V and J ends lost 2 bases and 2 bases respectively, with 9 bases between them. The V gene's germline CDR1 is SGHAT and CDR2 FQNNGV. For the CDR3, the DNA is TGTGCCAGCAGCTTAAGGGGTTCACAAGAGACCCAGTACTTC. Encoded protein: CASSLRGSQETQYF.

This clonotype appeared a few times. The CDR3 is CASSFWGLGTEAFF. In nucleotides, the CDR3 is TGCGCCAGCAGCTTCTGGGGGCTGGGCACTGAAGCTTTCTTT. The chain combines TRBV5-1 with TRBJ1-1, with D possibly being TRBD1 (6 bases). The germline V gene encodes CDR1 SGHRS and CDR2 YFSETQ. This CDR3 has 14 amino acids. The germline V and J ends were trimmed by 2 bases and 4 bases, with 12 bases remaining between them.

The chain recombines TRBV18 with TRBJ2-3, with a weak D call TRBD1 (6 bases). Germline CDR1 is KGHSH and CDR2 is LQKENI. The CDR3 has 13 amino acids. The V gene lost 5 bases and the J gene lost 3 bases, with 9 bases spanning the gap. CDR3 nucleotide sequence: TGTGCCAGCTCAGGTCAGGGGACAGATACGCAGTATTTT. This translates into CASSGQGTDTQYF.

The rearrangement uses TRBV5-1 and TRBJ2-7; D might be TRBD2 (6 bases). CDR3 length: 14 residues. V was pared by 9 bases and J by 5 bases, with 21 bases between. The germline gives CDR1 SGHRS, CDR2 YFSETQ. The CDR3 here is CATGLGDWRDEQYF. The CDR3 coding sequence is TGCGCCACAGGCTTGGGGGACTGGCGCGACGAGCAGTACTTC.

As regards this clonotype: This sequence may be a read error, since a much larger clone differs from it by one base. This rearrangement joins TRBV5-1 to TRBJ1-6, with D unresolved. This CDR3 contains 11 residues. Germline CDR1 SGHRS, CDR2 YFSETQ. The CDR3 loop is CTSSLDGPLHF. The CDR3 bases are TGCACCAGCAGCTTGGACGGACCCCTCCACTTT.

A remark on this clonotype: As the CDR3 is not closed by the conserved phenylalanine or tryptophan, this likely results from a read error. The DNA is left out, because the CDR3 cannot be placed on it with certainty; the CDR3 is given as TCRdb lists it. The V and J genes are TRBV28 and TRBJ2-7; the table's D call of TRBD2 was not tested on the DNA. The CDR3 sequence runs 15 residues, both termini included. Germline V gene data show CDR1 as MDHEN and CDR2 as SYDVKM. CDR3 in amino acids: CASSTRLAGVGEQYL.

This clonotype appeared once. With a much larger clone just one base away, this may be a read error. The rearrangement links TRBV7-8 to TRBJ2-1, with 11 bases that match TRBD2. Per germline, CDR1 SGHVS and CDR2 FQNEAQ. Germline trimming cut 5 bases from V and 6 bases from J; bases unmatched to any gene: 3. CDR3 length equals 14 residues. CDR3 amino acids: CASSAGTSGNEQFF. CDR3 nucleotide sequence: TGTGCCAGCAGCGCGGGGACTAGCGGCAATGAGCAGTTCTTC.

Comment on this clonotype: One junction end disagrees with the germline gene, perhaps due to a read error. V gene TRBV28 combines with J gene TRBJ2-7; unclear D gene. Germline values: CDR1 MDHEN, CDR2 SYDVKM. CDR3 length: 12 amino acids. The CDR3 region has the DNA TGTGCCTGCAGCTGCCGGGCGGACGAGCAGTACTTC. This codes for CACSCRADEQYF.

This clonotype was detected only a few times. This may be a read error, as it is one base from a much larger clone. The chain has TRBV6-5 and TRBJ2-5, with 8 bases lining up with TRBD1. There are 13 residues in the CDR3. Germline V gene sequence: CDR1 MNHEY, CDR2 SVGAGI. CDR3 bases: TGTGCCAGCAGCCCCCGACAGGGGAAGACCCAGTGCTTC. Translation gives CASSPRQGKTQCF.

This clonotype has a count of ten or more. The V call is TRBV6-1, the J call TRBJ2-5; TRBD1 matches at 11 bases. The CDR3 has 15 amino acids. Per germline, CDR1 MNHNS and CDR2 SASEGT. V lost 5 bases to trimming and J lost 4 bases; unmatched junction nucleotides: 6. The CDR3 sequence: CASSRTGGSGETQYF. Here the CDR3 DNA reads TGTGCCAGCAGTCGGACAGGGGGCTCGGGAGAGACCCAGTACTTC.

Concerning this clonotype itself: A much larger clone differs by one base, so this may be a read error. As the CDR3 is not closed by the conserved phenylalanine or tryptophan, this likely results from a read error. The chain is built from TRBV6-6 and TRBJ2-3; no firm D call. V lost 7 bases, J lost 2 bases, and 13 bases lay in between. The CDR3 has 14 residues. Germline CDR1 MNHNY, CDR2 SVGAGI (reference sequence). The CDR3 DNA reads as TGTGCCAGCATCTCCGTGGCTATCACAGATACGCAGTATCTT. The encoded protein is CASISVAITDTQYL.

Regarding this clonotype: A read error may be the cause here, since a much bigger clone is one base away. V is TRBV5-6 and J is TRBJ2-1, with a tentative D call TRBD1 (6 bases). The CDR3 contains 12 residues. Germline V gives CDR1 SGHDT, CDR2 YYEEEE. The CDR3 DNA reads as TGTGCCAGCAGGGACAGTTACAATGAGCAGTTATTC. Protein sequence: CASRDSYNEQLF.

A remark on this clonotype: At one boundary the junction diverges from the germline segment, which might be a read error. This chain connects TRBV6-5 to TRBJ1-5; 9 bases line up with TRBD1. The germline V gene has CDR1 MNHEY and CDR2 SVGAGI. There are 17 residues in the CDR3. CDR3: CTSRPGTGRCSNQPQHF. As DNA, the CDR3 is TGTACCAGCAGACCCGGGACAGGGAGATGTAGCAATCAGCCCCAGCATTTT.

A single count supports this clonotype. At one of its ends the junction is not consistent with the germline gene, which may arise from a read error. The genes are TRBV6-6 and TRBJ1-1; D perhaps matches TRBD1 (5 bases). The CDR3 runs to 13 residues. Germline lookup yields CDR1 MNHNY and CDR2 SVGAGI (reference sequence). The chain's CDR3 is CASSFQGLTEAFF. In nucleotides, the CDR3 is TGTGCAAGCAGTTTTCAGGGACTAACTGAAGCTTTCTTT.

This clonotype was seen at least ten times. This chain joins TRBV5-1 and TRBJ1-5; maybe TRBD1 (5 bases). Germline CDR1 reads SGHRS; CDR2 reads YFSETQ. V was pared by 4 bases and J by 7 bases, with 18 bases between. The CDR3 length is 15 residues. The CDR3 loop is CASSQRPGGRQPQHF. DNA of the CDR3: TGCGCCAGCAGCCAGCGGCCCGGGGGTCGACAGCCCCAGCATTTT.

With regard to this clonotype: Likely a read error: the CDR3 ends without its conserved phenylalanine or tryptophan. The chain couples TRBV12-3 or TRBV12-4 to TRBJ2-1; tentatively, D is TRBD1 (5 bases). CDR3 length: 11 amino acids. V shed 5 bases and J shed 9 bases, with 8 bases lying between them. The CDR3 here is CASSRQREQFL. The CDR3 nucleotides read TGTGCCAGCAGTCGACAGCGTGAGCAGTTCCTC.

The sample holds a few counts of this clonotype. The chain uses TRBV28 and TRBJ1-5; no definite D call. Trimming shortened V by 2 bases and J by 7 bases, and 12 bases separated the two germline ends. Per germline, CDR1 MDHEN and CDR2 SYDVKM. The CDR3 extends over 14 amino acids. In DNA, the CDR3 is TGTGCCAGCAGTTTAGGTAGCGGTTTGCAGCCCCAGCATTTT. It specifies CASSLGSGLQPQHF.

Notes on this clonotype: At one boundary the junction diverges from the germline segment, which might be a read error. Here the CDR3 DNA reads TGTTCCATCAGTGAGAGGGGAACTAATGAAAAACTGTTTTTT. Protein: CSISERGTNEKLFF. The V call is TRBV10-3, the J call TRBJ1-4, with TRBD1 as a possible D gene (5 bases). CDR3 length: 14 residues. Per the germline V gene, CDR1 is ENHRY and CDR2 is SYGVKD.

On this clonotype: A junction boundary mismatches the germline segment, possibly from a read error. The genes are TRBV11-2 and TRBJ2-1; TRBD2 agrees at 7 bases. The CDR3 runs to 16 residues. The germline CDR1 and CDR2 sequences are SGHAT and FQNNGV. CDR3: CANSPVLAGDYNEQFF. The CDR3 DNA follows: TGTGCCAACAGCCCCGTGTTAGCGGGCGATTACAATGAGCAGTTCTTC.

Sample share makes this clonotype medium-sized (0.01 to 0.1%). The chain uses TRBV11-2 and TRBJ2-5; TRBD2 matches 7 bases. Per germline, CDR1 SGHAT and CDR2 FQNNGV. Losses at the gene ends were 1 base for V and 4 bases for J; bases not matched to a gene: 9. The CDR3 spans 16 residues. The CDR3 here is CASSLARAGNLETQYF. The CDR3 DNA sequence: TGTGCCAGCAGCTTAGCGCGAGCGGGGAACCTAGAGACCCAGTACTTC.

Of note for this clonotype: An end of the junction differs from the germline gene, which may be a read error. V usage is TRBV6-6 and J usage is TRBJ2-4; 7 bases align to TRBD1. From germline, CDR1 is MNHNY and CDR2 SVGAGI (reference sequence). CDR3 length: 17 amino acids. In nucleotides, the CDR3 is TGTGCCAGCAGCGTAAGCCCGACAGGGTTAGCCGAAAACATTCAGTACTTC. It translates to CASSVSPTGLAENIQYF.

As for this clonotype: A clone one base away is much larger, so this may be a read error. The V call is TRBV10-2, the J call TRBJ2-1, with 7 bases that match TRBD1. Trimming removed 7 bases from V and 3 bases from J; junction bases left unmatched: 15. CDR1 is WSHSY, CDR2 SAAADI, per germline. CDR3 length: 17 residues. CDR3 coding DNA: TGCGCCAGCACTTCACAGGGGCAAGATATCTTCTACAATGAGCAGTTCTTC. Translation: CASTSQGQDIFYNEQFF.